This T cell receptor beta chain came from a study of identical twins. Study-level results: Without tracking the same donors, conclusions rested on cross-sectional statistical analysis.

This clonotype was observed a handful of times. What it binds is unknown. TCRdb re-called the 5' RACE reads with MiXCR, one entry per CDR3 protein. This table has roughly 720,000 distinct CDR3 sequences, 15% to 20% appearing once. This CDR3 region has 13 residues. Trimming removed 4 bases from V and 10 bases from J, with 16 bases in between. The data were also submitted as part of a second study, on T cells expressing NK-cell markers. That publication notes: Each TCR beta repertoire originated in sorted T cells that were CD3+CD56+NKG2C+, CD3+CD56+NKG2C- or CD3+CD56-NKG2C+. Seven sequenced donors out of eight were HCMV-seropositive, one seronegative.

The chain links TRBV12-3 or TRBV12-4 to TRBJ1-1; possible D gene TRBD1, 5 bases. The source is a woman younger than 35 in good health. The specimen was PBMCs. CDR3 coding DNA: TGTGCCAGCAGTTCACCCCCGGGACTTTCAGCTTTCTTT. Residues: CASSSPPGLSAFF.